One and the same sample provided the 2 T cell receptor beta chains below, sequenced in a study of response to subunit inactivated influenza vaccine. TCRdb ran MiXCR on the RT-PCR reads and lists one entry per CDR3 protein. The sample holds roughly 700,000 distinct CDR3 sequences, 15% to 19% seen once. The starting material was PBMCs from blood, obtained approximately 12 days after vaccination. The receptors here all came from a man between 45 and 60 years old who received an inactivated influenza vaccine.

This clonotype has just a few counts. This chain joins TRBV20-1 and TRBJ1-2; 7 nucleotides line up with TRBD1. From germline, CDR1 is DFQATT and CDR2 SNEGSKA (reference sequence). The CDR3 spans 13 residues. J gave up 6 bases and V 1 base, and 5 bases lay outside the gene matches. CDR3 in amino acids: CSARVAQGNGYTF. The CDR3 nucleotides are TGCAGTGCTAGAGTGGCACAGGGGAATGGCTACACCTTC.

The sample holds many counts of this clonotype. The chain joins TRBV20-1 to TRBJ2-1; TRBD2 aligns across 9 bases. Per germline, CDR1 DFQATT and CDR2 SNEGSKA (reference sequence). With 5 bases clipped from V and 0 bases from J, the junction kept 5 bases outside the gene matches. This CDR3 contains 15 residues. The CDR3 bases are TGCAGTGCTGACCCGGGACTAGCCTCCTACAATGAGCAGTTCTTC. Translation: CSADPGLASYNEQFF.